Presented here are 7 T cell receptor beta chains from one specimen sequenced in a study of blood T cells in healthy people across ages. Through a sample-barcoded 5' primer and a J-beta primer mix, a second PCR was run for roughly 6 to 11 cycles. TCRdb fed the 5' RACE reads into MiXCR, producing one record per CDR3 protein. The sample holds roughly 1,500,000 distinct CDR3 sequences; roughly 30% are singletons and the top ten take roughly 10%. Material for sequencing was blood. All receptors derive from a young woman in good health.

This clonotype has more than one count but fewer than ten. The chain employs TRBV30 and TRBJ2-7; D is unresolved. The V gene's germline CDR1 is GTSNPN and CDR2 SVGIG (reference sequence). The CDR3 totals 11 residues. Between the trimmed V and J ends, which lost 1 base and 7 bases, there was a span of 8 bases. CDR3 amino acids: CAWSGSREQYF. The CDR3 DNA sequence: TGTGCCTGGAGTGGGTCGAGGGAGCAGTACTTC.

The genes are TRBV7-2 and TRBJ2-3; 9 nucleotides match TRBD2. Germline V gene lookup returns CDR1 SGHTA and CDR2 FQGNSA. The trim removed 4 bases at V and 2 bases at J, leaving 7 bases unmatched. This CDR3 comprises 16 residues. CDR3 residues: CASSSELAGITDTQYF. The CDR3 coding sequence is TGTGCCAGCAGCTCCGAGCTAGCGGGGATCACAGATACGCAGTATTTT.

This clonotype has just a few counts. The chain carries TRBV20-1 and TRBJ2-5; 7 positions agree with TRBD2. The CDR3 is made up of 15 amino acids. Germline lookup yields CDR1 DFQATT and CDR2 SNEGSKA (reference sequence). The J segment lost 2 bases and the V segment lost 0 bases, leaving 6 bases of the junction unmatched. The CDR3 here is CSARDAGVVQETQYF. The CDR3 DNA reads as TGCAGTGCTAGAGATGCGGGAGTAGTTCAAGAGACCCAGTACTTC.

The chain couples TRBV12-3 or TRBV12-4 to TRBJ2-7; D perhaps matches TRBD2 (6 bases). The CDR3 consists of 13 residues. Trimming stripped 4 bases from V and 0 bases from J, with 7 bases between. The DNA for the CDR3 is TGTGCCAGCAGTTGGGAGGCCTCCTACGAGCAGTACTTC. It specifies CASSWEASYEQYF.

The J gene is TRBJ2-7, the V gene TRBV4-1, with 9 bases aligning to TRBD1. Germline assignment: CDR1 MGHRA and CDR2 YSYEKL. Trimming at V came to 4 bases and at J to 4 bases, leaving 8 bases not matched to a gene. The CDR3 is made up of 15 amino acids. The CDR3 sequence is CASSPGQGSLYEQYF. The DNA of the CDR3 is TGCGCCAGCAGCCCGGGACAGGGAAGTTTGTACGAGCAGTACTTC.

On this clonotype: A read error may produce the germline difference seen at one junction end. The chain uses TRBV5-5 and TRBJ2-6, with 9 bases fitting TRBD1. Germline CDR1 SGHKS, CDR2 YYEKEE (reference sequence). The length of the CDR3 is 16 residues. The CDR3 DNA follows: TGTGCCAGCAGTTCCAACAGGGGGCAAGGGGCCAACGTCCGGACTTTC. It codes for CASSSNRGQGANVRTF.

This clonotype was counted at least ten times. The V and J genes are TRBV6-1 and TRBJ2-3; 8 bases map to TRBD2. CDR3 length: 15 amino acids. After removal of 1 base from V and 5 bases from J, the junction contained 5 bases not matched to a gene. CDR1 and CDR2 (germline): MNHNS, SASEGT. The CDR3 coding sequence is TGTGCCAGCAGTGAAGATAGCGGGGATGGAGATACGCAGTATTTT. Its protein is CASSEDSGDGDTQYF.